This entry concerns a single T cell receptor beta chain. Its antigen remains unidentified. This record belongs to a study of OX40 agonist ivuxolimab in advanced cancers. Study-wide context: Around 40% of patients had received prior checkpoint inhibitor therapy. Study-level findings and limits: In the 0.1-3.0 mg/kg groups, partial responders showed among the lowest expansion. The authors also found low normalized T-cell clonal expansion in some nonresponders.

Some clones are missing from TCRdb's copy, which holds only in-frame ones; the method was immunoSEQ multiplex PCR. The sample has tens of thousands of clones, 83% seen once. No patient had autoimmune disease or received systemic immunosuppression. This TCR derives from an adult with an advanced solid tumor such as melanoma, head and neck, liver or kidney cancer. The sample was CD4+ or CD8+ T cells sorted from blood, taken in a trial of the OX40 agonist ivuxolimab.

CDR3 region: CASSLSGRELVAFF. CDR3 nucleotide sequence: TGCGCCAGCAGCTTGAGTGGGAGGGAACTAGTAGCTTTCTTT. This sequence joins TRBV5-1 and TRBJ1-1, with D hard to call. Trimming took 1 base from V and 10 from J, leaving 17 bases between them. CDR1 SGHRS and CDR2 YFSETQ come from the germline V gene. This CDR3 is 14 amino acids long.